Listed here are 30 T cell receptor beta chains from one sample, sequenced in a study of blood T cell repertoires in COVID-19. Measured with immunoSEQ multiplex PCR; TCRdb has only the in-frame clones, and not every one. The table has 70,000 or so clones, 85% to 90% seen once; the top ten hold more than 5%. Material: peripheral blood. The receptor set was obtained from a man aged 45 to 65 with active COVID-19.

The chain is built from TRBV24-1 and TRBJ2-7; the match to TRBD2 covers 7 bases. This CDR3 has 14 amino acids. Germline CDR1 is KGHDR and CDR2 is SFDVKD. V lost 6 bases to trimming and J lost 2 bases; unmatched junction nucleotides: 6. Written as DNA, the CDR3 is TGTGCCACCAGTAAGGGAGGACTAGCCTACGAGCAGTACTTC. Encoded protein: CATSKGGLAYEQYF.

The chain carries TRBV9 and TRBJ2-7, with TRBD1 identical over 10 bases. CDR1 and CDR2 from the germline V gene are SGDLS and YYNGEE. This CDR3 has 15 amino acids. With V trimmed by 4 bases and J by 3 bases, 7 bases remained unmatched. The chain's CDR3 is CASSLRTGGDYEQYF. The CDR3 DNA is TGTGCCAGCAGCCTTAGGACAGGGGGAGACTACGAGCAGTACTTC.

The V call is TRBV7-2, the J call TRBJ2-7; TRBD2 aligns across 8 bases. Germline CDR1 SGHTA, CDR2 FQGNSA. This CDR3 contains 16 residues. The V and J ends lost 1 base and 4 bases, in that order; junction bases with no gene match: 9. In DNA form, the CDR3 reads TGTGCCAGCAGCTTAGTCGGGACTAGGGGAGGGTACGAGCAGTACTTC. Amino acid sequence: CASSLVGTRGGYEQYF.

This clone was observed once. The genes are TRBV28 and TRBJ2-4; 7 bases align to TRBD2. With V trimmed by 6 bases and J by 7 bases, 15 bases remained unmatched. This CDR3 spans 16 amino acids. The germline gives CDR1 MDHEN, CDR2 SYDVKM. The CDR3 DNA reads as TGTGCCAGCAGGAGGATAAGGGGACTAAGGAGTAACATTCAGTACTTC. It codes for CASRRIRGLRSNIQYF.

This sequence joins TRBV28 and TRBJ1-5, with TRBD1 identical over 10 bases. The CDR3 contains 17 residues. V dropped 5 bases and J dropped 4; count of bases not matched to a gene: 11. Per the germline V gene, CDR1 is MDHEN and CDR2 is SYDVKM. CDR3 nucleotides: TGTGCCAGCAGTCTACGACAGGGGGCTATGGGGAATCAGCCCCAGCATTTT. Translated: CASSLRQGAMGNQPQHF.

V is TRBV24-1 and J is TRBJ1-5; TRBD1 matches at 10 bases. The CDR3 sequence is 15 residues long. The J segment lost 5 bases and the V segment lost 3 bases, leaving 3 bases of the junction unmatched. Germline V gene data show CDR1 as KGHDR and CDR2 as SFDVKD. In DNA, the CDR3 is TGTGCCACCAGTGATACCGGGACAGGGGATCAGCCCCAGCATTTT. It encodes CATSDTGTGDQPQHF.

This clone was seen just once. The chain's CDR3 is CASSLNPGTGAEQYF. Written as DNA, the CDR3 is TGTGCCAGCAGTTTAAATCCAGGGACAGGGGCCGAGCAGTACTTC. The J gene is TRBJ2-7, the V gene TRBV27, with 10 bases that match TRBD1. The CDR3 runs 15 residues. V lost 2 bases and J lost 6; bases outside the gene matches: 7. The germline gives CDR1 MNHEY, CDR2 SMNVEV (reference sequence).

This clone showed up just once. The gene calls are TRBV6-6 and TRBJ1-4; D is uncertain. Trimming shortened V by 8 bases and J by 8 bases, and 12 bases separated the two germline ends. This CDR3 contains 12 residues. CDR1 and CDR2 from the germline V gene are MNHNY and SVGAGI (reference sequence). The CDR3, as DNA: TGTGCCAGCGGACTAACCCCAGAAAAACTGTTTTTT. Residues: CASGLTPEKLFF.

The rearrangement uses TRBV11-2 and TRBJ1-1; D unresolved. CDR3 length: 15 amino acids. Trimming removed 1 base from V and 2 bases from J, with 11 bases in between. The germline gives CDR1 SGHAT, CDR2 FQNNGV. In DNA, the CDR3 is TGTGCCAGCAGCTTAGGTGGTACCCTAAACACTGAAGCTTTCTTT. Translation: CASSLGGTLNTEAFF.

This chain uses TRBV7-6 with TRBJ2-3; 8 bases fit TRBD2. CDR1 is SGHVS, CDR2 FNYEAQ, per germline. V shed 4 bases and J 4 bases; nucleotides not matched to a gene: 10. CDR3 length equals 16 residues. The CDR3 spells CASSSGREALPDTQYF. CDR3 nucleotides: TGTGCCAGCAGCTCTGGGCGGGAGGCATTGCCAGATACGCAGTATTTT.

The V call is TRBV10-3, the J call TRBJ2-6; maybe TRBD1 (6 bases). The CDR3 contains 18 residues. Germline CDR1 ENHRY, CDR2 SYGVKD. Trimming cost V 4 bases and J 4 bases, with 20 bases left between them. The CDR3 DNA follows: TGTGCCATCAGTGGAGGACAGCTCTCCCCCTTCGGGGCCAACGTCCTGACTTTC. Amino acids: CAISGGQLSPFGANVLTF.

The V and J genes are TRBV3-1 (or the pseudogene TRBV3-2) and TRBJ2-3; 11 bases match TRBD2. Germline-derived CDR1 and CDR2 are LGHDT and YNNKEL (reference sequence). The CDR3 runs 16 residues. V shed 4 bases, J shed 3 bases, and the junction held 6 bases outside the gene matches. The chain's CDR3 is CASSPLAGGPTDTQYF. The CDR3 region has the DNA TGTGCCAGCAGCCCGTTAGCGGGAGGGCCGACAGATACGCAGTATTTT.

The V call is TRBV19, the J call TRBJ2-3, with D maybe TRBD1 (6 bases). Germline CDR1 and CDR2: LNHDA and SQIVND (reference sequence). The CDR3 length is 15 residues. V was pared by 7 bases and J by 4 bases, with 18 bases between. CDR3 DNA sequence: TGTGCCAGTAAGGCCAGGGGTCTGCGCGCAGATACGCAGTATTTT. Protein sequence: CASKARGLRADTQYF.

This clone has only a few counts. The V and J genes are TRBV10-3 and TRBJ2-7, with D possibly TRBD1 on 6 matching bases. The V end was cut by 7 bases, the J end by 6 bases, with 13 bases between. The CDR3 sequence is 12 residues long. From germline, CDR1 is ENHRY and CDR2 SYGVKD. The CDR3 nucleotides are TGTGCCATCACCGGGACAACAGGCGAGCAGTACTTC. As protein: CAITGTTGEQYF.

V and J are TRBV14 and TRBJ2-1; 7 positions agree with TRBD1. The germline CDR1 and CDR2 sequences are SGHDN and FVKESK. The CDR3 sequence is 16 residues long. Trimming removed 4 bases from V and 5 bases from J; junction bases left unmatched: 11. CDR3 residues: CASSLPLGQRNNEQFF. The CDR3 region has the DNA TGTGCCAGCAGCCTGCCCCTGGGACAGAGAAACAATGAGCAGTTCTTC.

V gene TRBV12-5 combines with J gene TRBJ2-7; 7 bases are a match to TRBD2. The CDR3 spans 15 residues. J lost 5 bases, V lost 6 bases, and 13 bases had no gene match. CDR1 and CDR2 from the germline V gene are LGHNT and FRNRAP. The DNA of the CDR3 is TGTGCTAGTGGCCCCAGCGGGGTAGGGCCGGACGAGCAGTACTTC. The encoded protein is CASGPSGVGPDEQYF.

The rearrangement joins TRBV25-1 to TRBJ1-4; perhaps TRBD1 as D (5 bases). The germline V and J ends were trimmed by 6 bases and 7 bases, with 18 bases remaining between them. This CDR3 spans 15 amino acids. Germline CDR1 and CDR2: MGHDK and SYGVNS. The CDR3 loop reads CASSVLGGDREKLFF. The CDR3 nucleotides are TGTGCCAGCAGCGTCTTGGGAGGGGATCGTGAAAAACTGTTTTTT.

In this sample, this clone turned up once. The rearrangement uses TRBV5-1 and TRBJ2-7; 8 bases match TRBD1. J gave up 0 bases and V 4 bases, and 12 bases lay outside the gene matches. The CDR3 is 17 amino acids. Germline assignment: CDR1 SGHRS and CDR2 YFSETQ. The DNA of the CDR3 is TGCGCCAGCAGCGGAGGGGACAGGCCTACCAGCTCCTACGAGCAGTACTTC. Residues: CASSGGDRPTSSYEQYF.

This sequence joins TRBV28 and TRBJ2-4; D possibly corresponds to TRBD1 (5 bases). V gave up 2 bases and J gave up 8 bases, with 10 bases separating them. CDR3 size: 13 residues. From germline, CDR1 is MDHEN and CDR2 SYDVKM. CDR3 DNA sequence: TGTGCCAGCAGTTTACGCCTAGGGGACATTCAGTACTTC. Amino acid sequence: CASSLRLGDIQYF.

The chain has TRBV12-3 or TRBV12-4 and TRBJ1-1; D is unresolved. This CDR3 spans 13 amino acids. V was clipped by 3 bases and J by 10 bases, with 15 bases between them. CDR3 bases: TGTGCCAGCAGTTTTAGGGCAACAGCGGGAGCTTTCTTT. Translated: CASSFRATAGAFF.

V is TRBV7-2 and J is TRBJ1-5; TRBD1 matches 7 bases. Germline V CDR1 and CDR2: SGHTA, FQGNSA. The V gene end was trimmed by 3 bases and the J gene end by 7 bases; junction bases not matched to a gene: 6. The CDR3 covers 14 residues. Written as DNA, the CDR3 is TGTGCCAGCAGCTTGACAGGGTTCGGGCAGCCCCAGCATTTT. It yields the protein CASSLTGFGQPQHF.

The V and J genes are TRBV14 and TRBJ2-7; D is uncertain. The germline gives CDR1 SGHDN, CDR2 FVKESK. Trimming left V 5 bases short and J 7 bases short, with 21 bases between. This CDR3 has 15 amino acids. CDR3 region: CASSEVLGPTSEQYF. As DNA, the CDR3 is TGTGCCAGCAGCGAGGTCTTGGGTCCCACTTCGGAGCAGTACTTC.

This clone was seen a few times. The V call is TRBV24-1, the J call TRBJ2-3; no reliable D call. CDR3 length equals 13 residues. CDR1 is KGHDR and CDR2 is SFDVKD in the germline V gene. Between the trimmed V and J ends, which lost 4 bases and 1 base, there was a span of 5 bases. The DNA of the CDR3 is TGTGCCACCAGTGACCTCCGCACAGATACGCAGTATTTT. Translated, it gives CATSDLRTDTQYF.

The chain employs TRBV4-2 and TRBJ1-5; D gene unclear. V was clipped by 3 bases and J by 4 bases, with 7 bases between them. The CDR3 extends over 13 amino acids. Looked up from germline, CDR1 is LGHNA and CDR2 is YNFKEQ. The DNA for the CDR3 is TGTGCCAGCAGCCAGGCAACAAATCAGCCCCAGCATTTT. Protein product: CASSQATNQPQHF.

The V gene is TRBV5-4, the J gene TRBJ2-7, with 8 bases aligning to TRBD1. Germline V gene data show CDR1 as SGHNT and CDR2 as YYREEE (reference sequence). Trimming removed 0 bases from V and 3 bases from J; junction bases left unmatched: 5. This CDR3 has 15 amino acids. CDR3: CASSLDGQGDYEQYF. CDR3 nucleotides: TGTGCCAGCAGCTTGGATGGACAGGGCGACTACGAGCAGTACTTC.

The CDR3 here is CASSSAGSQYF. CDR3 nucleotide sequence: TGTGCCAGCAGCTCAGCGGGGAGTCAGTACTTC. This sequence joins TRBV6-5 and TRBJ2-7; 7 bases are shared with TRBD2. This CDR3 contains 11 residues. Unmatched junction bases numbered 6, after V lost 6 bases and J lost 10 bases. CDR1 and CDR2 from the germline V gene are MNHEY and SVGAGI.

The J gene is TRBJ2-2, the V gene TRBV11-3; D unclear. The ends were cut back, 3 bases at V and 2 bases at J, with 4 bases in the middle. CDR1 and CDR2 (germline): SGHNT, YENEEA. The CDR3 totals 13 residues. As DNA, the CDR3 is TGTGCCAGCAGCTTCCATAACACCGGGGAGCTGTTTTTT. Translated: CASSFHNTGELFF.

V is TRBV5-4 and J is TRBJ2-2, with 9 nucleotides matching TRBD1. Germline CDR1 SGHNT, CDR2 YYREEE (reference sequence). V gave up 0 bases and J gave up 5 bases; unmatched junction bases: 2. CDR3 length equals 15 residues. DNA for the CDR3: TGTGCCAGCAGCTTGGGGACAGGGGTGACCGGGGAGCTGTTTTTT. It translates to CASSLGTGVTGELFF.

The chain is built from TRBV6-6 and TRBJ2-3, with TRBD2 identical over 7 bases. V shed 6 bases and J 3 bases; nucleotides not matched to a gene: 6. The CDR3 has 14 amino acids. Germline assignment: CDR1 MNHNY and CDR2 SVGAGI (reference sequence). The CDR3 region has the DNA TGTGCCAGCAGCCCGGGGAGGGAGACAGATACGCAGTATTTT. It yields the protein CASSPGRETDTQYF.

CDR3 coding DNA: TGTGCCAGCTCCGATCAGGGTCGGGGGGGCACCGGGGAGCTGTTTTTT. Its translation: CASSDQGRGGTGELFF. The V call is TRBV28, the J call TRBJ2-2, with TRBD2 matching 8 bases. Germline CDR1 and CDR2: MDHEN and SYDVKM. The ends lost 8 bases at V and 4 bases at J; junction bases unmatched: 12. CDR3 length: 16 amino acids.